The 10 T cell receptor beta chains given below trace back to one sample, sequenced in a study of T-cell memory formation after mild COVID-19. One entry per CDR3 protein results from TCRdb running MiXCR on the 5' RACE reads. The sample has about 600,000 distinct CDR3 sequences, roughly 20% seen once; the top ten hold approximately 8.4%. The material sequenced was PBMCs or a T cell subset sorted from them (not recorded which). All receptors come from an adult woman who had mild COVID-19 (a few samples of this study predate the infection). Cell type and time point are not known.

The genes are TRBV29-1 and TRBJ2-3; D possibly corresponds to TRBD2 (7 bases). CDR1 and CDR2 (germline): SQVTM, ANQGSEA. V shed 6 bases and J shed 7 bases, with 17 bases lying between them. There are 13 residues in the CDR3. The CDR3 bases are TGCAGCGTCGTAATGCGGGGGCTTAATACGCAGTATTTT. Translated: CSVVMRGLNTQYF.

This clonotype was observed a few times. This rearrangement joins TRBV6-5 to TRBJ1-2; a weak D match, TRBD1 (6 bases). This CDR3 has 15 residues. Trimming took off 2 bases at V and 7 bases at J, with 17 bases between the two ends. The V gene's germline CDR1 is MNHEY and CDR2 SVGAGI. CDR3 DNA sequence: TGTGCCAGCAGTTACGATAAACAGGGTAGAGGTGGCTACACCTTC. It specifies CASSYDKQGRGGYTF.

This chain uses TRBV30 with TRBJ1-1; D unclear. The CDR3 runs to 16 residues. The V and J ends lost 3 bases and 1 base respectively, with 18 bases between them. Per germline, CDR1 GTSNPN and CDR2 SVGIG (reference sequence). The CDR3, as DNA: TGTGCCTGGAGCCTCACCTTCGCTCTGACGAACACTGAAGCTTTCTTT. It yields the protein CAWSLTFALTNTEAFF.

In this sample, this clonotype turned up many times. This chain links TRBV7-8 with TRBJ1-1; no clear D gene. Germline CDR1 SGHVS, CDR2 FQNEAQ. Deletions cut 1 base from V and 1 base from J, with 7 bases between. The CDR3 runs 14 residues. In nucleotides, the CDR3 is TGTGCCAGCAGCTTAGGGTCCCCGAACACTGAAGCTTTCTTT. Translated, it gives CASSLGSPNTEAFF.

The chain links TRBV20-1 to TRBJ2-2; D remains unclear. Germline V lookup: CDR1 DFQATT, CDR2 SNEGSKA (reference sequence). The CDR3 has 14 residues. Between the trimmed V and J ends, which lost 2 bases and 0 bases, there was a span of 7 bases. The CDR3 bases are TGCAGTGCTAGACTGCGAGCGAACACCGGGGAGCTGTTTTTT. Protein sequence: CSARLRANTGELFF.

This chain joins TRBV15 and TRBJ2-7; TRBD1 matches 9 bases. The CDR3 runs 15 residues. Germline CDR1 reads LNHNV; CDR2 reads YYDKDF (reference sequence). V lost 5 bases to trimming and J lost 1 base; unmatched junction nucleotides: 6. The CDR3: CATSGQGKRSYEQYF. The CDR3 DNA follows: TGTGCCACCAGCGGACAGGGGAAGAGATCCTACGAGCAGTACTTC.

CDR3 nucleotides: TGTGCCAGCAGTTACCCGCAGGGGACCCTCCACTTT. The encoded protein is CASSYPQGTLHF. V and J are TRBV6-5 and TRBJ1-6, with D possibly being TRBD1 (6 bases). CDR1 is MNHEY, CDR2 SVGAGI, per germline. This CDR3 spans 12 amino acids. The V gene lost 2 bases and the J gene lost 14 bases, with 10 bases spanning the gap.

The rearrangement uses TRBV27 and TRBJ2-5; 9 nucleotides align to TRBD1. V trimming: 3 bases; J trimming: 4 bases; junction bases outside the gene matches: 9. The CDR3 contains 16 residues. CDR1 and CDR2 from the germline V gene are MNHEY and SMNVEV (reference sequence). The CDR3 DNA reads TGTGCCAGCAGTTTGTACCGGGACAGGGTGGGAGAGACCCAGTACTTC. This codes for CASSLYRDRVGETQYF.

This clonotype was counted between two and nine times. The rearrangement joins TRBV12-3 or TRBV12-4 to TRBJ1-1; a possible D gene is TRBD1 (6 bases). V lost 6 bases and J lost 0, with 14 bases in between. CDR3 length: 15 amino acids. CDR3 region: CASSLGQNMNTEAFF. CDR3 DNA sequence: TGTGCCAGCAGCCTAGGACAGAACATGAACACTGAAGCTTTCTTT.

This clonotype was seen only a few times. The V call is TRBV18, the J call TRBJ1-1, with a tentative D call TRBD1 (6 bases). The germline CDR1 and CDR2 sequences are KGHSH and LQKENI. Trimming took 2 bases from V and 6 from J, leaving 10 bases between them. The CDR3 is made up of 13 amino acids. The CDR3, as DNA: TGTGCCAGCTCACCATCCGGACAGTCTGAAGCTTTCTTT. Translating gives CASSPSGQSEAFF.